What follows are 3 T cell receptor beta chains derived from one specimen sequenced in a study of PD-1 blockade in classical Hodgkin lymphoma. Every patient had relapsed following autologous stem cell transplantation, and cohorts differed in brentuximab vedotin exposure. Sequencing used immunoSEQ multiplex PCR; TCRdb keeps in-frame clones, though not all of them. In the table there are approximately 100,000 clones, 80% to 90% of which are singletons. The material was peripheral blood mononuclear cells (PBMCs), obtained before the second cycle of nivolumab. The receptor source for this set is a human donor with classical Hodgkin lymphoma.

J is TRBJ1-6 and V is TRBV30; 8 bases map to TRBD1. The CDR3 has 15 amino acids. The V gene's germline CDR1 is GTSNPN and CDR2 SVGIG (reference sequence). After removal of 3 bases from V and 3 bases from J, the junction contained 4 bases not matched to a gene. The CDR3 bases are TGTGCCTGGAGCGATGGACAGGGCTATAATTCACCCCTCCACTTT. It is translated as CAWSDGQGYNSPLHF. Using reference TRBV30 and TRBJ1-6 for the parts outside the CDR3, the full variable domain is SQTIHQWPATLVQPVGSPLSLECTVEGTSNPNLYWYRQAAGRGLQLLFYSVGIGQISSEVPQNLSASRPQDRQFILSSKKLLLSDSGFYLCAWSDGQGYNSPLHFGNGTRLTVT.

V and J are TRBV10-1 and TRBJ1-1; 7 bases fit TRBD1. V lost 10 bases to trimming and J lost 2 bases; unmatched junction nucleotides: 19. The CDR3 runs to 17 residues. CDR1 WNHNN and CDR2 SYGVQD come from the germline V gene (reference sequence). CDR3 sequence (DNA): TGCGCCATCAATCCTGCGGGGGGACAGCGAATCAACACTGAAGCTTTCTTT. This encodes CAINPAGGQRINTEAFF.

The rearrangement joins TRBV2 to TRBJ2-5, with 9 bases identical to TRBD1. CDR1 and CDR2 (germline): SNHLY, FYNNEI. The trim removed 3 bases at V and 7 bases at J, leaving 6 bases unmatched. This CDR3 spans 14 amino acids. CDR3 amino acids: CASSEDRGGVTQYF. As DNA, the CDR3 is TGTGCCAGCAGTGAGGACAGGGGCGGAGTGACCCAGTACTTC. Full variable domain (missing parts from reference TRBV2 and TRBJ2-5): EPEVTQTPSHQVTQMGQEVILRCVPISNHLYFYWYRQILGQKVEFLVSFYNNEISEKSEIFDDQFSVERPDGSNFTLKIRSTKLEDSAMYFCASSEDRGGVTQYFGPGTRLLVL.